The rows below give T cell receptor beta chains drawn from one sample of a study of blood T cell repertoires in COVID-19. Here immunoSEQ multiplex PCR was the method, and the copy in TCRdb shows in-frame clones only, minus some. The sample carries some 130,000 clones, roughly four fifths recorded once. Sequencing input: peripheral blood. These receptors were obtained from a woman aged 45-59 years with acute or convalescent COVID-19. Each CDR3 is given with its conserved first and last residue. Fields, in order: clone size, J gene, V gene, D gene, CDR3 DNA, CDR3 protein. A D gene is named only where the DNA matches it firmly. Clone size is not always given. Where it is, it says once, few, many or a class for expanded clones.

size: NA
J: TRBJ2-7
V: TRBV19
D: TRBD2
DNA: TGTGCCAGTAGAGAGCGGGGGAGCTCCTACGAGCAGTACTTC
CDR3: CASRERGSSYEQYF

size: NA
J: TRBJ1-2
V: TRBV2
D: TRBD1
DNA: TGTGCCAGCAGGGGGGGACAGGGAGACTATGGCTACACCTTC
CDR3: CASRGGQGDYGYTF

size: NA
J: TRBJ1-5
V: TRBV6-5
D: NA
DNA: TGTGCCAGCCTCAGGCGGGGGGCTAGCAATCAGCCCCAGCATTTT
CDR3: CASLRRGASNQPQHF

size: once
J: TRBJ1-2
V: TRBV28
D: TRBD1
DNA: TGTGCCAGCAGTTCGTCCGGGACAGCAATAGACAGTAACTATGGCTACACCTTC
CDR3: CASSSSGTAIDSNYGYTF

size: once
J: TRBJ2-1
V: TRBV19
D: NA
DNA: TGTGCCAGTAGTATTGGAGGAGGATTATACAATGAGCAGTTCTTC
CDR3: CASSIGGGLYNEQFF

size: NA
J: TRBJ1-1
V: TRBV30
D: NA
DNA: TGTGCCTGGAGTAACCGGTCGGGGACTGAAGCTTTCTTT
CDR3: CAWSNRSGTEAFF

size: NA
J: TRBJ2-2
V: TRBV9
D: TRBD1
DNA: TGTGCCAGCAGCTTTCGGGACAGGGACACCGGGGAGCTGTTTTTT
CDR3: CASSFRDRDTGELFF

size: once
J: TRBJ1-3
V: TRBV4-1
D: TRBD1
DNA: TGCGCCAGCAGCCAACACGACAGGGGGATTGGAAACACCATATATTTT
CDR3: CASSQHDRGIGNTIYF

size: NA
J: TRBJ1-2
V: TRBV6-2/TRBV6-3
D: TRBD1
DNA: TGTGCCAGCAGTTCTTTCGGACAGGGAGCCTATGGCTACACCTTC
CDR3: CASSSFGQGAYGYTF

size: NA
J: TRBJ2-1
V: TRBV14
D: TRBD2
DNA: TGTGCCAGCAGCCAAGATCTCGGGGGGGCAAACGAGCAGTTCTTC
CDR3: CASSQDLGGANEQFF

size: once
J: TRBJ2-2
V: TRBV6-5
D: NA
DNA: TGTGCCAGTCCCTCTAGCACCGGGGAGCTGTTTTTT
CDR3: CASPSSTGELFF

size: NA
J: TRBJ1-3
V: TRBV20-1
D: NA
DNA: TGCAGTGCTATGTCTCTAAACACCATATATTTT
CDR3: CSAMSLNTIYF

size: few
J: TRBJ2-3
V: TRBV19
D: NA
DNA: TGTGCCAGTAGTGCGCGGGGCATCGCTACGCAGTATTTT
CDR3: CASSARGIATQYF

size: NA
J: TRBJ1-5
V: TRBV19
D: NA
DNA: TGTGCCAGTACCCCAGGACAGCATAGCAATCAGCCCCAGCATTTT
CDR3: CASTPGQHSNQPQHF

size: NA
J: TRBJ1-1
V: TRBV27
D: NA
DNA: TGTGCCAGCAGTACTTTTCTGAACACTGAAGCTTTCTTT
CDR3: CASSTFLNTEAFF

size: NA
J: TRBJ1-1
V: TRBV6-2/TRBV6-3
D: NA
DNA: TGTGCCAGCAGTTACTCGAGCCTTCCCCCCGGGGCTTTCTTT
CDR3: CASSYSSLPPGAFF

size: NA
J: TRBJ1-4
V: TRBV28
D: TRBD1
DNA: TGTGCCAGCAGACCGGACAGGGCTAATGAAAAACTGTTTTTT
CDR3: CASRPDRANEKLFF

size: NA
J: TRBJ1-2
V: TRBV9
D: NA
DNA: TGTGCCAGCAGCCCGAGTAGGGGGGGGCAGGACGCCTATGGCTACACCTTC
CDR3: CASSPSRGGQDAYGYTF

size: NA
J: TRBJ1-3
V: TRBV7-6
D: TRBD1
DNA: TGTGCCAGCAGCACCCGGACAGGAACCTCTGGAAACACCATATATTTT
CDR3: CASSTRTGTSGNTIYF

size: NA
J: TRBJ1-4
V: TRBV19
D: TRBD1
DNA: TGTGCCAGTAGGAGCACCACCACAGGGACAGGGAACGAAAAACTGTTTTTT
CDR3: CASRSTTTGTGNEKLFF

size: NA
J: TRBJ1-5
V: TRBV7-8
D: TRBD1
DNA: TGTGCCAGCAGAGGGACAGGGGATCAGCCCCAGCATTTT
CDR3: CASRGTGDQPQHF

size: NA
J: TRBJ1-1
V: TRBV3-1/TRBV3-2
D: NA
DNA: TGTGCCAGCAGCAAAGACCGTTCCCCTATGAACACTGAAGCTTTCTTT
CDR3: CASSKDRSPMNTEAFF

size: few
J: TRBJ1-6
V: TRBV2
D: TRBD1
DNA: TGTGCCAGCAGTGGACAGGACAGGGAAAATTCACCCCTCCACTTT
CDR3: CASSGQDRENSPLHF

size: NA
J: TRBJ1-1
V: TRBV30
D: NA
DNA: TGTGCCTGGTCGCGACAGGCCTACACTGAAGCTTTCTTT
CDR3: CAWSRQAYTEAFF

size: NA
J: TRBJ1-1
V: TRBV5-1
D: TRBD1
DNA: TGCGCCAGCAGCTTAACGACAGGGTGGACTGAAGCTTTCTTT
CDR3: CASSLTTGWTEAFF

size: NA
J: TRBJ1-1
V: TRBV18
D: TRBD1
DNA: TGTGCCAGCTCGCGATCCGGGACAGGAAGCTTTAGCACTGAAGCTTTCTTT
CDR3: CASSRSGTGSFSTEAFF

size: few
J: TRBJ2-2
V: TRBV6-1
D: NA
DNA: TGTGCCAGCAGTGAAAGCTTCACCGGGGAGCTGTTTTTT
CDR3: CASSESFTGELFF

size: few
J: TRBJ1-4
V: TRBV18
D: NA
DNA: TGTGCCAGCTCACCAGGGGCCCAGAATGAAAAACTGTTTTTT
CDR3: CASSPGAQNEKLFF